The sequence of this TCR beta chain was determined in a study of T cell responses to AZD1222 COVID-19 vaccine. The table came from immunoSEQ multiplex PCR; TCRdb's copy has only in-frame clones and leaves some out. The sample shows tens of thousands of clones, around nine tenths of them seen only once. In its sample, this clone was seen once. The germline gene is not matched at one end of the junction; a read error may be the cause. Within the sample, other DNA sequences also encode this same CDR3. Germline CDR1 SGHRS, CDR2 YFSETQ. The CDR3 runs 16 residues. The V gene is TRBV5-1, the J gene TRBJ1-5, with a possible D match to TRBD1 (5 bases). This sample comprised peripheral blood, obtained 28 days after the second AZD1222 dose. This TCR was sampled from an adult who received the AZD1222 COVID-19 vaccine. CDR3 region: CASSLSGTGLGQPQHF. In DNA, the CDR3 is TGCGCCAGTAGCTTGTCCGGGACGGGTTTAGGACAGCCCCAGCATTTT. The full variable domain, in which reference TRBV5-1 and TRBJ1-5 provide the parts outside the CDR3, is KAGVTQTPRYLIKTRGQQVTLSCSPISGHRSVSWYQQTPGQGLQFLFEYFSETQRNKGNFPGRFSGRQFSNSRSEMNVSTLELGDSALYLCASSLSGTGLGQPQHFGDGTRLSIL.